This T cell receptor (beta chain) emerged from a study of glioma-infiltrating T cells after dendritic cell vaccination (dated by TCRdb to 2016 to 2017). About the investigation overall: The cohort included some 15 glioblastoma patients drawn from Phase I and II dendritic cell vaccination trials, of whom 9 were newly diagnosed and 6 had recurrent disease. Survival after dendritic cell vaccination was correlated with TCR sequencing metrics, such as TIL content and the overlap between tumor and blood repertoires. Tumor-infiltrating lymphocyte content was quantified and tumor and blood repertoires were compared in dendritic cell-vaccinated glioblastoma patients by deep sequencing of TCR beta CDR3 regions. Autologous tumor lysate-pulsed dendritic cell vaccination was administered to the patients between the early 2000s and the early 2010s. The vaccine was prepared from monocyte-derived dendritic cells that were cultured for roughly 7 days with IL-4 and GM-CSF and then pulsed overnight with autologous tumor lysate. Patients received three intradermal dendritic cell vaccine injections at biweekly intervals in the arm below the axilla.

The paper as a whole reports these results and caveats: The response model built on TCR overlap across three groups was characterized as speculative, with prospective validation still needed. The cohort was small and heterogeneous, only a few patients had full blood and tumor sets, and even fewer had initial-recurrent tumor pairs. After dendritic cell vaccination, a higher estimated pretreatment TIL content predicted longer time to progression and overall survival. TCR clonality showed no direct relationship with survival, which suggests that a diverse polyclonal response may be important.

TCRB CDR3 regions were amplified from 2 to 2.5 ug genomic DNA, or all available DNA if less, using the immunoSEQ assay. For multiplex PCR, 60 forward primers for TCR V beta segments and 13 reverse primers for J beta segments were used. To estimate reads per starting template, synthetic control templates were spiked into each sample at limiting dilution. Sequencing produced 87 bp reads on the Illumina HiSeq System. Under the source paper's analysis protocol: PCR and sequencing errors were removed by a nearest neighbor algorithm that merged closely related sequences. TCR overlap was defined as the percentage of unique tumor TCR beta sequences that were also found in the peripheral blood of the same patient. TCRdb obtained this table from immuneACCESS and retained in-frame rearrangements with V and J assigned. These tables miss some clones; where compared with another copy, unresolved V genes account for less than half of the shortfall, and the remainder is unexplained. D and trimming come from the DNA, and the V and J calls and clone size come from that table. Recorded for this sample are around 100,000 clones; approximately 80% of them occurred a single time. Over 9.5% of the sample goes to the ten largest clones.

Looking up the germline V gene yields CDR1 SGHRS and CDR2 YFSETQ. Including the terminal cysteine and phenylalanine, the CDR3 comprises 15 residues. Only the CDR3 region is kept as DNA, spanning 45 bases read in frame from base 1. Trimming costs V 1 base and J 5 bases, and their ends lie 13 bases apart. Selection of patients required sufficient residual fresh-frozen tumor tissue and over two years of available survival data. Although molecular status otherwise differed among the glioblastoma patients, no patient had an isocitrate dehydrogenase mutation. PBMC were collected before vaccination, two weeks after the third vaccination, and at tumor progression if progression occurred. Genomic DNA was extracted with the Qiagen DNeasy Blood extraction Kit. Compared with the rest of its sample, this clone is medium-sized (0.01 to 0.1%). There is no known antigen for this receptor. No base qualities exist here, and no much larger clone lies one base off it.

The sequence links TRBV5-1 to TRBJ2-1; TRBD1 is perhaps the D gene, given 5 matching bases. The material was blood, obtained before dendritic cell vaccination. This clonotype was obtained from a human donor with glioblastoma. The CDR3 has the sequence CASSLIPGLDNEQFF. The bases read TGCGCCAGCAGCTTGATACCAGGGCTAGACAATGAGCAGTTCTTC.